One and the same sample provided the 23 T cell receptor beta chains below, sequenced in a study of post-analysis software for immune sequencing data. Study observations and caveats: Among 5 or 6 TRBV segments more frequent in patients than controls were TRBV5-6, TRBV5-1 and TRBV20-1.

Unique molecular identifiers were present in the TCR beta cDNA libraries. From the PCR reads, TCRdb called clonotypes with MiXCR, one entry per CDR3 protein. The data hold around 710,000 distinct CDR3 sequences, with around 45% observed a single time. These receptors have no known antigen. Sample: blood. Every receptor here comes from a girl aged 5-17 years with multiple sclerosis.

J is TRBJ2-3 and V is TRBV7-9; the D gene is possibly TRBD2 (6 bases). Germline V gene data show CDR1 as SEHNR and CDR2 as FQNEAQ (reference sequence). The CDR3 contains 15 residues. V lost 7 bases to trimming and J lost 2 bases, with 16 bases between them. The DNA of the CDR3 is TGTGCCAGCAATCCCTTGGGGGGAACCACAGATACGCAGTATTTT. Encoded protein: CASNPLGGTTDTQYF.

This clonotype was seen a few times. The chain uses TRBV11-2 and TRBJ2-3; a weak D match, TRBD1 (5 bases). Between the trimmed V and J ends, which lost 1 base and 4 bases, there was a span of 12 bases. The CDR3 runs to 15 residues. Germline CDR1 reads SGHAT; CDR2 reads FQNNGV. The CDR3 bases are TGTGCCAGCAGCTTAGGGCAGGGTTCTTCAGATACGCAGTATTTT. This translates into CASSLGQGSSDTQYF.

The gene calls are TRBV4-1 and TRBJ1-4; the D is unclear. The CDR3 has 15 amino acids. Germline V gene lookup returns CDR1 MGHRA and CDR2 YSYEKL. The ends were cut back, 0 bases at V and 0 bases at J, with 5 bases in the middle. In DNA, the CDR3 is TGCGCCAGCAGCCAAGAGGCAGCAACTAATGAAAAACTGTTTTTT. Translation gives CASSQEAATNEKLFF.

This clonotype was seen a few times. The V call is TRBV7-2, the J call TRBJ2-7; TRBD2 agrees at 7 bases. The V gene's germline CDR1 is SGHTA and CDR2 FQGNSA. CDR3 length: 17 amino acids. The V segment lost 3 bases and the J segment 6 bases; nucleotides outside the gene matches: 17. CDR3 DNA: TGTGCCAGCAGCTTGTGGGGTCGACTAGCACAGATTACCGAGCAGTACTTC. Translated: CASSLWGRLAQITEQYF.

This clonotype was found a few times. As DNA, the CDR3 is TGTGCCAGCAGTCTAGCGGGAGTGGGTAATGAGCAGTACTTC. It encodes CASSLAGVGNEQYF. This chain connects TRBV7-9 to TRBJ2-5; TRBD2 agrees at 10 bases. Per the germline V gene, CDR1 is SEHNR and CDR2 is FQNEAQ (reference sequence). This CDR3 contains 14 residues. V lost 6 bases and J lost 11; bases outside the gene matches: 12. Combining the CDR3 with reference TRBV7-9 and TRBJ2-5 gives the whole variable domain DTGVSQNPRHKITKRGQNVTFRCDPISEHNRLYWYRQTLGQGPEFLTYFQNEAQLEKSRLLSDRFSAERPKGSFSTLEIQRTEQGDSAMYLCASSLAGVGNEQYFGPGTRLLVL.

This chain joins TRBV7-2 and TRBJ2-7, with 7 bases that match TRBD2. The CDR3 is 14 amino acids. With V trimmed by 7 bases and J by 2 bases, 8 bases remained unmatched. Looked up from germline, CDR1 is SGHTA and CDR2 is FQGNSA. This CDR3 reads CASTNPGLPYEQYF. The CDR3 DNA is TGTGCCAGCACCAACCCGGGACTACCCTACGAGCAGTACTTC.

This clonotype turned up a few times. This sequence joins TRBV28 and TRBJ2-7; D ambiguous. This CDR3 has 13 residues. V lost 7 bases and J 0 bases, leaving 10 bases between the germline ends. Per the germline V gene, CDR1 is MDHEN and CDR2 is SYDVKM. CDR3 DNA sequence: TGTGCCAGCAATCCGGGCTCCTCCTACGAGCAGTACTTC. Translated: CASNPGSSYEQYF.

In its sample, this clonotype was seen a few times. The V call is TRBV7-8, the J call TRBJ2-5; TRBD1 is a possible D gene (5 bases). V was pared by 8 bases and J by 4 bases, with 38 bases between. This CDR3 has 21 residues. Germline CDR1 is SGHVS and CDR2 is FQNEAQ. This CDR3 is CASEGVFQGVRVAERGETQYF. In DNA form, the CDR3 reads TGTGCCAGCGAAGGGGTTTTTCAGGGCGTCCGTGTCGCGGAGCGAGGAGAGACCCAGTACTTC.

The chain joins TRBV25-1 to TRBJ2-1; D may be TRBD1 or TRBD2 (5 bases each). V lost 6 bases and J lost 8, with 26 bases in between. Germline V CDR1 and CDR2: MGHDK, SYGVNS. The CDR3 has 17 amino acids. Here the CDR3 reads CASSLFFWGSLRYEQFF. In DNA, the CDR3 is TGTGCCAGCAGCTTATTCTTCTGGGGGAGTCTCAGGTATGAGCAGTTCTTC.

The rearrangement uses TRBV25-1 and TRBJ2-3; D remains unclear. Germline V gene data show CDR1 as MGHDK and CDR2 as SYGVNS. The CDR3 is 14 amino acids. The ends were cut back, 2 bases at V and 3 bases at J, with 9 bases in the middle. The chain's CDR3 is CASSETRITDTQYF. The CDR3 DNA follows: TGTGCCAGCAGTGAAACCCGGATTACAGATACGCAGTATTTT.

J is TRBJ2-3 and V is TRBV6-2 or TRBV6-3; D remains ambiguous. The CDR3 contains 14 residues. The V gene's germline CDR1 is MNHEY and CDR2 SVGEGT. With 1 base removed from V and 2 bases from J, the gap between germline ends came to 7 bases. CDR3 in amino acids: CASSYYGFTDTQYF. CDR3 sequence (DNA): TGTGCCAGCAGTTACTACGGGTTCACAGATACGCAGTATTTT.

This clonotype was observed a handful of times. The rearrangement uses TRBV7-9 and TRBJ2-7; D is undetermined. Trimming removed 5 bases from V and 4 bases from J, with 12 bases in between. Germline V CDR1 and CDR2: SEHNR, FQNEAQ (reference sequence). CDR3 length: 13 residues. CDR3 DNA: TGTGCCAGCAGCAACCCAACCGGATACGAGCAGTACTTC. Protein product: CASSNPTGYEQYF.

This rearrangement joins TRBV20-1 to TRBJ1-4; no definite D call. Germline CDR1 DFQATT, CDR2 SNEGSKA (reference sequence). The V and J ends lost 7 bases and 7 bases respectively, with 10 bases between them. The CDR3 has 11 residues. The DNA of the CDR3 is TGCAGTGTCGATATCAGTGAAAAACTGTTTTTT. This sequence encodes CSVDISEKLFF.

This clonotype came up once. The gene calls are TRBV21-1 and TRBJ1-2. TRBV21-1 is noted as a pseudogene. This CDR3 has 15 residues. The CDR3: CASSKDVRTNYGYTF. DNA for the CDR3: TGTGCCAGCAGCAAAGATGTCAGAACCAACTATGGCTACACCTTC.

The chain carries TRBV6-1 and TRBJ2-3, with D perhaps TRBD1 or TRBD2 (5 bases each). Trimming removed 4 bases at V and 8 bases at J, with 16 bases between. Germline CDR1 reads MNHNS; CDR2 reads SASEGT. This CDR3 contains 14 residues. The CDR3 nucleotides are TGTGCCAGCAGTGGACGGGATGGGGCACGTACGCAGTATTTT. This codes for CASSGRDGARTQYF.

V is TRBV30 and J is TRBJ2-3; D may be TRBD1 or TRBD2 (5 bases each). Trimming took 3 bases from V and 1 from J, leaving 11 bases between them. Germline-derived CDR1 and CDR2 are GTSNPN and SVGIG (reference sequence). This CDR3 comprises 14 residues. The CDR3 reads CAWSGTLRTDTQYF. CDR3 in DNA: TGTGCCTGGAGCGGGACCCTACGCACAGATACGCAGTATTTT.

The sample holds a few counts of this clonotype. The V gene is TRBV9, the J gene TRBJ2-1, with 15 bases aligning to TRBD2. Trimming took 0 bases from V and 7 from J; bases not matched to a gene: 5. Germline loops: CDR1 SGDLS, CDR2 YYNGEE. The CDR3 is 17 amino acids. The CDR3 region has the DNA TGTGCCAGCAGCGTAGTAGGACTAGCGGGAGGGCCGAATGAGCAGTTCTTC. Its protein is CASSVVGLAGGPNEQFF.

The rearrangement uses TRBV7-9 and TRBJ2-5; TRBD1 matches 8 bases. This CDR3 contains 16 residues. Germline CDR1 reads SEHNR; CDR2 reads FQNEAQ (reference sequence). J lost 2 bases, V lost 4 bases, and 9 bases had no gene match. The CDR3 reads CASSSQDRALQETQYF. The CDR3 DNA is TGTGCCAGCAGCTCCCAGGACAGGGCTCTTCAAGAGACCCAGTACTTC.

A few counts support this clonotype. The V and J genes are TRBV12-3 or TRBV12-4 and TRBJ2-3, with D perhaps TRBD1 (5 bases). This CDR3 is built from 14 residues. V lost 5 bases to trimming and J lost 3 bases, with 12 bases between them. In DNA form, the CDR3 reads TGTGCCAGCAGTCTACGACAGAAAACAGATACGCAGTATTTT. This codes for CASSLRQKTDTQYF.

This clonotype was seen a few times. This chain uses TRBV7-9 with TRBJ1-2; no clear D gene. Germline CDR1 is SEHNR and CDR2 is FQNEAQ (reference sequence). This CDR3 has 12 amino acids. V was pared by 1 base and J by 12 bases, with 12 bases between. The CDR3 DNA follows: TGTGCCAGCAGCTTAGGAGCCAGGAGCAACACCTTC. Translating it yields CASSLGARSNTF. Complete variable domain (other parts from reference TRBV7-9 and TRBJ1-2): DTGVSQNPRHKITKRGQNVTFRCDPISEHNRLYWYRQTLGQGPEFLTYFQNEAQLEKSRLLSDRFSAERPKGSFSTLEIQRTEQGDSAMYLCASSLGARSNTFGSGTRLTVV.

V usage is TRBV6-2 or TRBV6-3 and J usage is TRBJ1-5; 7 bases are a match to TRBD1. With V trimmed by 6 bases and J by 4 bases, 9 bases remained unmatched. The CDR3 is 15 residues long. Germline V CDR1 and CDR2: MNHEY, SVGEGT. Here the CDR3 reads CASSSRQGRNQPQHF. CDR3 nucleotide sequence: TGTGCCAGCAGCAGCAGACAGGGACGGAATCAGCCCCAGCATTTT.

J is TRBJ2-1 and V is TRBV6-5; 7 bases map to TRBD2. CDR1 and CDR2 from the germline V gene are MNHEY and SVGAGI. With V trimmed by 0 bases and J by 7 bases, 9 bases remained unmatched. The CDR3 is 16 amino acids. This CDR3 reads CASSYSRAGDRNEQFF. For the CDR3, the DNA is TGTGCCAGCAGTTACTCCCGGGCGGGAGATAGGAATGAGCAGTTCTTC.

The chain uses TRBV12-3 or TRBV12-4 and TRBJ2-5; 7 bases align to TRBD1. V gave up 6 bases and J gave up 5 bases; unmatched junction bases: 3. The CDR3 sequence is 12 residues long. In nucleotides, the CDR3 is TGTGCCAGCAGACAGGGGTCGGAGACCCAGTACTTC. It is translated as CASRQGSETQYF.